A selection of T cell receptor beta chains follows, all from one sample in a study of shared clonotypes between healthy human individuals. The protocol was immunoSEQ multiplex PCR, while the TCRdb copy is restricted to in-frame clones and leaves out a portion. The sample comprises 2 million to 2.5 million clones, approximately 94% of which are singletons, and around 0.13% rests with the top ten. The sample was naive CD4+ T cells sorted from blood. These receptors originate from a man aged 18 to 29 in good health. Each CDR3 is given with its conserved first and last residue. The order of the fields is V gene, J gene, D gene, clone size, CDR3 DNA, CDR3 protein. The D gene is left open where the match is weak. Part of the rows lack a size; the others show once, few, many or a class for expanded clones.

v_call: TRBV13; j_call: TRBJ1-4; d_call: NA; clone_size: NA; cdr3_nt: TGTGCCAGCAGCTTAGGGTTGAGGCAGACTAATGAAAAACTGTTTTTT; cdr3_aa: CASSLGLRQTNEKLFF
v_call: TRBV7-2; j_call: TRBJ2-7; d_call: NA; clone_size: once; cdr3_nt: TGTGCCAGCAGCACTGGGACACCTTACGAGCAGTACTTC; cdr3_aa: CASSTGTPYEQYF
v_call: TRBV4-3; j_call: TRBJ2-5; d_call: TRBD2; clone_size: NA; cdr3_nt: TGCGCCAGCAGCCAAGCTAGCGGGAGCCAAGAGACCCAGTACTTC; cdr3_aa: CASSQASGSQETQYF
v_call: TRBV9; j_call: TRBJ2-7; d_call: TRBD1; clone_size: NA; cdr3_nt: TGTGCCAGCAGCCTGACAGGGCAGTCCTACGAGCAGTACTTC; cdr3_aa: CASSLTGQSYEQYF
v_call: TRBV5-6; j_call: TRBJ2-7; d_call: NA; clone_size: NA; cdr3_nt: TGTGCCAGCAGCTTATTATTGGGGTACGAGCAGTACTTC; cdr3_aa: CASSLLLGYEQYF
v_call: TRBV27; j_call: TRBJ2-7; d_call: TRBD1; clone_size: NA; cdr3_nt: TGTGCCAGCAGTGCCTACAGGGGAAAGGCCTACGAGCAGTACTTC; cdr3_aa: CASSAYRGKAYEQYF
v_call: TRBV7-9; j_call: TRBJ2-7; d_call: TRBD2; clone_size: NA; cdr3_nt: TGTGCCAGCAGCTTAGCCATTAGCGGGAAGTCCTACGAGCAGTACTTC; cdr3_aa: CASSLAISGKSYEQYF
v_call: TRBV7-2; j_call: TRBJ1-2; d_call: NA; clone_size: NA; cdr3_nt: TGTGCCAGCAGCTTAGGCAGAGGGGACTATGGCTACACCTTC; cdr3_aa: CASSLGRGDYGYTF
v_call: TRBV19; j_call: TRBJ1-1; d_call: TRBD1; clone_size: NA; cdr3_nt: TGTGCCAGCGCTCACGGACAGGGTGCTGAAGCTTTCTTT; cdr3_aa: CASAHGQGAEAFF
v_call: TRBV7-9; j_call: TRBJ2-7; d_call: NA; clone_size: once; cdr3_nt: TGTGCCAGCAGCCCAAAAGGAGGGATCCCCTACGAGCAGTACTTC; cdr3_aa: CASSPKGGIPYEQYF
v_call: TRBV7-2; j_call: TRBJ1-1; d_call: TRBD1; clone_size: NA; cdr3_nt: TGTGCCAGCAGCTCGCGACAGGGGGCGGTCACTGAAGCTTTCTTT; cdr3_aa: CASSSRQGAVTEAFF
v_call: TRBV6-5; j_call: TRBJ1-1; d_call: TRBD1; clone_size: NA; cdr3_nt: TGTGCCAGCAGCCAGGGGGATTCGACTGAAGCTTTCTTT; cdr3_aa: CASSQGDSTEAFF
v_call: TRBV7-8; j_call: TRBJ2-1; d_call: NA; clone_size: NA; cdr3_nt: TGTGCCAGCAGCTCCGATGAGCAGTTCTTC; cdr3_aa: CASSSDEQFF
v_call: TRBV5-4; j_call: TRBJ2-7; d_call: TRBD2; clone_size: NA; cdr3_nt: TGTGCCAGCAGCTTGGCGGGACTAGGCGAGCAGTACTTC; cdr3_aa: CASSLAGLGEQYF
v_call: TRBV6-1; j_call: TRBJ1-2; d_call: NA; clone_size: NA; cdr3_nt: TGTGCCAGCAGACGGGCTAACTATGGCTACACCTTC; cdr3_aa: CASRRANYGYTF
v_call: TRBV10-1; j_call: TRBJ2-7; d_call: NA; clone_size: NA; cdr3_nt: TGCGCCAGCAGTGAGGGTAGCGGCGGAGCCTACGAGCAGTACTTC; cdr3_aa: CASSEGSGGAYEQYF
v_call: TRBV27; j_call: TRBJ1-3; d_call: NA; clone_size: NA; cdr3_nt: TGTGCCAGCAGTGGGACGGGCCTCTCTGGAAACACCATATATTTT; cdr3_aa: CASSGTGLSGNTIYF
v_call: TRBV30; j_call: TRBJ2-5; d_call: NA; clone_size: once; cdr3_nt: TGTGCCTGGAAAGCTGGGGAGACCCAGTACTTC; cdr3_aa: CAWKAGETQYF
v_call: TRBV27; j_call: TRBJ1-2; d_call: NA; clone_size: NA; cdr3_nt: TGTGCCAGCAGTTTGAGCGGAATAGGAGGCTACACCTTC; cdr3_aa: CASSLSGIGGYTF
v_call: TRBV2; j_call: TRBJ2-3; d_call: NA; clone_size: NA; cdr3_nt: TGTGCCAGCACCACGGAAACGCAGGGTACGCAGTATTTT; cdr3_aa: CASTTETQGTQYF
v_call: TRBV5-6; j_call: TRBJ2-7; d_call: NA; clone_size: NA; cdr3_nt: TGTGCCAGCAGCCCCGGGCCCCCCTACGAGCAGTACTTC; cdr3_aa: CASSPGPPYEQYF
v_call: TRBV18; j_call: TRBJ2-1; d_call: NA; clone_size: once; cdr3_nt: TGTGCCAGCTCACCCCCGTCAGGGTTTAATGAGCAGTTCTTC; cdr3_aa: CASSPPSGFNEQFF
v_call: TRBV10-3; j_call: TRBJ1-2; d_call: TRBD1; clone_size: NA; cdr3_nt: TGTGCCATCAGTGAGAAGACAGGGAGCTATGGCTACACCTTC; cdr3_aa: CAISEKTGSYGYTF
v_call: TRBV19; j_call: TRBJ1-4; d_call: NA; clone_size: NA; cdr3_nt: TGTGCCAGTAGTACGACAGGACCCCCAACTAATGAAAAACTGTTTTTT; cdr3_aa: CASSTTGPPTNEKLFF
v_call: TRBV18; j_call: TRBJ1-2; d_call: NA; clone_size: NA; cdr3_nt: TGTGCCAGCTCGCACCGAGACAGTGGAATTGGCTACACCTTC; cdr3_aa: CASSHRDSGIGYTF
v_call: TRBV2; j_call: TRBJ2-3; d_call: NA; clone_size: NA; cdr3_nt: TGTGCCGTTTCGGACAGATTCACAGATACGCAGTATTTT; cdr3_aa: CAVSDRFTDTQYF
v_call: TRBV7-2; j_call: TRBJ1-2; d_call: NA; clone_size: NA; cdr3_nt: TGTGCCAGCAGCATAGAATCAGGACAGACCAACTATGGCTACACCTTC; cdr3_aa: CASSIESGQTNYGYTF
v_call: TRBV6-5; j_call: TRBJ2-2; d_call: NA; clone_size: few; cdr3_nt: TGTGCCAGCAGCCGCAACACCGGGGAGCTGTTTTTT; cdr3_aa: CASSRNTGELFF
v_call: TRBV11-1; j_call: TRBJ2-2; d_call: TRBD1; clone_size: NA; cdr3_nt: TGTGCCAGCAGATCAACTTCACAGGGGCGATACACCGGGGAGCTGTTTTTT; cdr3_aa: CASRSTSQGRYTGELFF